Below are 5 T cell receptor beta chains sequenced from a single sample in a study of PD-1 blockade in classical Hodgkin lymphoma. Here immunoSEQ multiplex PCR was the method, and the copy in TCRdb shows in-frame clones only, minus some. The table includes tens of thousands of clones, more than 75% detected once. Time point: cycle 4 day 1 (C4D1), after around six weeks of nivolumab. No patient escaped relapse after autologous stem cell transplantation, and brentuximab vedotin exposure varied. The sequencing here drew on peripheral blood mononuclear cells (PBMCs), taken before the fourth cycle of nivolumab. The receptors come from a human donor with classical Hodgkin lymphoma.

The chain couples TRBV2 to TRBJ1-4; no firm D call. Germline-derived CDR1 and CDR2 are SNHLY and FYNNEI. The CDR3 runs to 11 residues. Trimming removed 5 bases at V and 6 bases at J, with 4 bases between. The CDR3 region is CASSYDEKLFF. The DNA for the CDR3 is TGTGCCAGCAGTTATGATGAAAAACTGTTTTTT.

V gene TRBV10-1 combines with J gene TRBJ2-7; TRBD2 matches at 10 bases. CDR1 is WNHNN and CDR2 is SYGVQD in the germline V gene (reference sequence). The length of the CDR3 is 14 residues. The J segment lost 5 bases and the V segment lost 2 bases, leaving 3 bases of the junction unmatched. CDR3 region: CASSESTSGNEQYF. The CDR3 DNA reads as TGCGCCAGCAGTGAGAGTACTAGCGGGAACGAGCAGTACTTC.

This clone was seen a few times. The gene calls are TRBV10-1 and TRBJ2-2; the D is unclear. CDR1 is WNHNN and CDR2 is SYGVQD in the germline V gene (reference sequence). CDR3 size: 13 residues. With 2 bases removed from V and 9 bases from J, the gap between germline ends came to 10 bases. This chain's CDR3 is CASSEGMRRELFF. DNA of the CDR3: TGCGCCAGCAGTGAGGGGATGCGGAGGGAGCTGTTTTTT.

The rearrangement uses TRBV5-1 and TRBJ2-1; 7 bases map to TRBD2. Germline V gene sequence: CDR1 SGHRS, CDR2 YFSETQ. V shed 6 bases and J 8 bases; nucleotides not matched to a gene: 14. The CDR3 runs 15 residues. CDR3 sequence (DNA): TGCGCCAGCAACCGGGACTACCGCTCTACGGATGAGCAGTTCTTC. It yields the protein CASNRDYRSTDEQFF.

The chain is built from TRBV11-2 and TRBJ2-5, with 15 bases that match TRBD2. From germline, CDR1 is SGHAT and CDR2 FQNNGV. J gave up 4 bases and V 5 bases, and 8 bases lay outside the gene matches. The CDR3 runs to 17 residues. CDR3 coding DNA: TGTGCCAGCAGCCGGACTAGCGGGGGGGCTAACGGAGAGACCCAGTACTTC. Residues: CASSRTSGGANGETQYF.